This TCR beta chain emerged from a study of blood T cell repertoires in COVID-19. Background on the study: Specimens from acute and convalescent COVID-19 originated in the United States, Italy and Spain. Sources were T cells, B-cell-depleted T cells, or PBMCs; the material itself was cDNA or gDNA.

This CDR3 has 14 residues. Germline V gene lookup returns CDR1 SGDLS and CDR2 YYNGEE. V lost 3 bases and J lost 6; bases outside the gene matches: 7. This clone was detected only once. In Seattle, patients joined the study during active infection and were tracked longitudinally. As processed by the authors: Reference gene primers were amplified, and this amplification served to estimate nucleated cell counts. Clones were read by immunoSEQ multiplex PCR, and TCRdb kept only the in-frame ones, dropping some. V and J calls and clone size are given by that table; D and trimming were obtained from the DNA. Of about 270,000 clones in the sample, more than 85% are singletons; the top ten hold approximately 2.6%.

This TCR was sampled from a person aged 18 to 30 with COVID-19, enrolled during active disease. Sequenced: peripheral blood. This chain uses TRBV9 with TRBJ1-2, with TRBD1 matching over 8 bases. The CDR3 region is CASSGRGRLNGYTF. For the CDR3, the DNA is TGTGCCAGCAGCGGCAGGGGGCGTTTGAATGGCTACACCTTC.